These 14 T cell receptor beta chains share one sample of origin, sequenced in a study of human T cells and chemical hapten exposure. Time point here: pre-sensitization, week 0. As for treatment: therapeutic diphenylcyclopropenone sensitization with weekly scalp DPC. TCRdb called the RACE reads again in MiXCR, with one record for every CDR3 protein. The top ten clones hold about 1.5% of a sample with 60,000 to 80,000 distinct CDR3 sequences, 5.5% to 7.5% of them seen once. Sequenced here: whole blood, sampled in connection with sensitization to the hapten diphenylcyclopropenone (DPC). These receptors came from a young woman with alopecia areata. Some clones in this sample may be carry-over from other donors' samples.

This clonotype has more than one count but fewer than ten. The chain couples TRBV7-9 to TRBJ1-4, with D maybe TRBD1 (5 bases). V was trimmed by 3 bases and J by 0 bases, leaving 17 bases between them. CDR1 and CDR2 (germline): SEHNR, FQNEAQ (reference sequence). The CDR3 has 18 residues. The CDR3 reads CASSLVRQLRSTNEKLFF. In DNA, the CDR3 is TGTGCCAGCAGCTTGGTCAGACAGCTCAGATCAACTAATGAAAAACTGTTTTTT.

This clonotype was counted ten times or more. CDR3 residues: CASSQDETGYDLYNSPLHF. The CDR3 region has the DNA TGCGCCAGCAGCCAAGATGAGACAGGGTACGACCTTTATAATTCACCCCTCCACTTT. The chain combines TRBV4-1 with TRBJ1-6, with 7 bases aligning to TRBD1. Trimming took 0 bases from V and 4 from J; bases not matched to a gene: 12. This CDR3 has 19 residues. CDR1 is MGHRA and CDR2 is YSYEKL in the germline V gene.

This clonotype has a count of ten or more. V and J are TRBV6-5 and TRBJ1-1, with a possible D match to TRBD1 (6 bases). Between the trimmed V and J ends, which lost 4 bases and 2 bases, there was a span of 11 bases. Germline CDR1 MNHEY, CDR2 SVGAGI. This CDR3 spans 14 amino acids. CDR3 amino acids: CASSSPRGNTEAFF. For the CDR3, the DNA is TGTGCCAGCAGTTCCCCCAGGGGAAACACTGAAGCTTTCTTT.

At least ten counts were recorded for this clonotype. The CDR3, as DNA: TGCGCCAGCAGTCCTGGACAGGGCGGGCTGTCTGAAGCTTTCTTT. It specifies CASSPGQGGLSEAFF. The gene calls are TRBV5-1 and TRBJ1-1, with 8 bases lining up with TRBD1. The CDR3 covers 15 residues. Germline CDR1 and CDR2: SGHRS and YFSETQ. Germline trimming cut 5 bases from V and 6 bases from J; bases unmatched to any gene: 12. The full variable domain, in which reference TRBV5-1 and TRBJ1-1 provide the parts outside the CDR3, is KAGVTQTPRYLIKTRGQQVTLSCSPISGHRSVSWYQQTPGQGLQFLFEYFSETQRNKGNFPGRFSGRQFSNSRSEMNVSTLELGDSALYLCASSPGQGGLSEAFFGQGTRLTVV.

The V and J genes are TRBV30 and TRBJ1-1; D not certain. Germline lookup yields CDR1 GTSNPN and CDR2 SVGIG (reference sequence). V lost 2 bases and J 0 bases, leaving 10 bases between the germline ends. The CDR3 sequence is 14 residues long. CDR3 nucleotides: TGTGCCTGGAGTTTGGAGACTATGAACACTGAAGCTTTCTTT. Translating gives CAWSLETMNTEAFF.

This clonotype was observed at least ten times. The chain is built from TRBV3-1 and TRBJ2-5; D call uncertain. Trimming shortened V by 4 bases and J by 2 bases, and 5 bases separated the two germline ends. Germline-derived CDR1 and CDR2 are LGHDT and YNNKEL (reference sequence). CDR3 length: 12 residues. The DNA of the CDR3 is TGTGCCAGCAGCCTAAGACAAGAGACCCAGTACTTC. Protein: CASSLRQETQYF.

This clonotype was observed at least ten times. This chain joins TRBV20-1 and TRBJ2-3; TRBD1 might be the D (6 bases). From germline, CDR1 is DFQATT and CDR2 SNEGSKA (reference sequence). Trimming took off 2 bases at V and 4 bases at J, with 13 bases between the two ends. The CDR3 covers 14 residues. The chain's CDR3 is CSARRVRGADTQYF. For the CDR3, the DNA is TGCAGTGCTAGAAGAGTCAGGGGTGCAGATACGCAGTATTTT.

In its sample, this clonotype was seen many times. CDR3 residues: CASSLDGTGSYYGYTF. The CDR3 DNA sequence: TGTGCCAGCAGCTTAGACGGGACAGGGAGCTACTATGGCTACACCTTC. V is TRBV13 and J is TRBJ1-2; 9 bases line up with TRBD1. V shed 1 base, J shed 3 bases, and the junction held 6 bases outside the gene matches. CDR1 and CDR2 from the germline V gene are PRHDT and FYEKMQ (reference sequence). This CDR3 contains 16 residues.

This clonotype was observed a handful of times. The rearrangement uses TRBV5-4 and TRBJ2-3; no definite D call. This CDR3 region has 13 residues. Trimming shortened V by 4 bases and J by 6 bases, and 12 bases separated the two germline ends. Germline V gives CDR1 SGHNT, CDR2 YYREEE (reference sequence). The CDR3 bases are TGTGCCAGCAGCCCCGGACGGCCGGATACGCAGTATTTT. Translating it yields CASSPGRPDTQYF.

There are many counts of this clonotype. The J gene is TRBJ1-2, the V gene TRBV3-1; D remains unclear. V gave up 1 base and J gave up 0 bases, with 9 bases separating them. This CDR3 comprises 15 residues. CDR1 and CDR2 (germline): LGHDT, YNNKEL (reference sequence). The CDR3 sequence is CASSQGAAPNYGYTF. DNA for the CDR3: TGTGCCAGCAGCCAAGGTGCAGCGCCTAACTATGGCTACACCTTC.

The gene calls are TRBV19 and TRBJ1-2; a weak D match, TRBD1 (6 bases). V lost 6 bases, J lost 4 bases, and 12 bases lay in between. CDR3 length: 13 residues. Germline V gives CDR1 LNHDA, CDR2 SQIVND (reference sequence). CDR3 DNA sequence: TGTGCCAGTAGACGACAGGAACCCTATGGCTACACCTTC. Its translation is CASRRQEPYGYTF. The full variable domain, in which reference TRBV19 and TRBJ1-2 provide the parts outside the CDR3, is DGGITQSPKYLFRKEGQNVTLSCEQNLNHDAMYWYRQDPGQGLRLIYYSQIVNDFQKGDIAEGYSVSREKKESFPLTVTSAQKNPTAFYLCASRRQEPYGYTFGSGTRLTVV.

This clonotype was detected ten times or more. The chain combines TRBV3-1 with TRBJ1-1, with D perhaps matching TRBD1 (5 bases). The germline V gene encodes CDR1 LGHDT and CDR2 YNNKEL (reference sequence). The CDR3 runs 17 residues. V was shortened by 1 base and J by 3 bases, with 18 bases between the two germline ends. CDR3 in amino acids: CASSQVFGGAWDTEAFF. The CDR3 DNA reads as TGTGCCAGCAGCCAAGTGTTTGGTGGGGCGTGGGACACTGAAGCTTTCTTT.

Many counts were recorded for this clonotype. V usage is TRBV18 and J usage is TRBJ1-1; 9 bases line up with TRBD1. The junction had 16 bases not matched to a gene; V was cut back by 6 bases and J by 11 bases. There are 15 residues in the CDR3. Germline CDR1 and CDR2: KGHSH and LQKENI. The CDR3 DNA reads as TGTGCCAGCTCCCCTGCACCGGGACAGGGATCGGGTGCTTTCTTT. Its protein product is CASSPAPGQGSGAFF. The complete variable domain, with remaining parts taken from reference TRBV18 and TRBJ1-1, reads NAGVMQNPRHLVRRRGQEARLRCSPMKGHSHVYWYRQLPEEGLKFMVYLQKENIIDESGMPKERFSAEFPKEGPSILRIQQVVRGDSAAYFCASSPAPGQGSGAFFGQGTRLTVV.

In its sample, this clonotype was seen once. A much more abundant neighbour one base away suggests this may be a read error. V is TRBV9 and J is TRBJ1-6; 7 bases line up with TRBD1. Germline CDR1 reads SGDLS; CDR2 reads YYNGEE. The CDR3 covers 16 residues. In nucleotides, the CDR3 is TGTGCCGGCAGCGCCAGTTCCGGGACAGCCGATTCACCCCTCCACTTT. Amino acids: CAGSASSGTADSPLHF.